This T cell receptor (beta chain) was obtained from a study of T cells in Graves' hyperthyroidism and ophthalmopathy. The length of the CDR3 is 13 residues. Trimming took 3 bases from V and 1 from J, leaving 9 bases between them. Germline V gives CDR1 DFQATT, CDR2 SNEGSKA (reference sequence). This clonotype was seen many times. The TCR beta CDR3 regions underwent amplification using RNA transcripts as the source. With the HTBI primer set, the TCR CDR3 went through a first round of RT-PCR. TCRdb used MiXCR to reprocess the multiplex PCR reads, holding one entry per CDR3 protein. This table holds under 550,000 distinct CDR3 sequences, roughly an eighth found once.

Source material: blood. The chain joins TRBV20-1 to TRBJ1-1, with D perhaps TRBD1 (5 bases). The sequence was obtained from a woman between 18 and 30 years old with Graves' hyperthyroidism. The CDR3 sequence: CSASREGNTEAFF. Written as DNA, the CDR3 is TGCAGTGCTAGCAGGGAAGGGAACACTGAAGCTTTCTTT.